This entry features one T cell receptor (beta chain) sequence. Trimming stripped 3 bases from V and 0 bases from J, with 6 bases between. The CDR3 is 13 amino acids. In germline, CDR1 is GTSNPN, CDR2 SVGIG (reference sequence). This sample is part of a study of blood T cell repertoires in COVID-19. TCRdb keeps only in-frame clones here, not all; method: immunoSEQ multiplex PCR. Of about 230,000 clones listed, roughly four fifths were seen once; the top ten hold 7.4%. V is TRBV30 and J is TRBJ2-4; D is unclear. Specimen: peripheral blood. This receptor was obtained from a woman aged 45-65 years with acute or convalescent COVID-19. The CDR3 protein is CAWRQLAKNIQYF. As DNA, the CDR3 is TGTGCCTGGAGACAGCTAGCCAAAAACATTCAGTACTTC.